One sample yielded the 26 T cell receptor beta chains listed below, sequenced in a study of T cell responses to AZD1222 COVID-19 vaccine. This table comes from immunoSEQ multiplex PCR, and its TCRdb copy is limited to in-frame clones, with some not included. The sample has approximately 170,000 clones, 94% seen once. The sample consisted of peripheral blood, taken 28 days after the second AZD1222 dose. The source of these receptors is an adult who received the AZD1222 COVID-19 vaccine.

The chain links TRBV7-9 to TRBJ1-4; no clear D. Trimming pared 1 base from V and 7 bases from J, leaving 10 bases between. This CDR3 comprises 14 residues. CDR1 and CDR2 from the germline V gene are SEHNR and FQNEAQ (reference sequence). CDR3: CASSLGAGSEKLFF. The CDR3 DNA reads TGTGCCAGCAGCTTAGGGGCCGGATCTGAAAAACTGTTTTTT.

CDR3 nucleotide sequence: TGTGCCAGCATGGAGTTTGCAACTAATGAAAAACTGTTTTTT. It encodes CASMEFATNEKLFF. The chain links TRBV27 to TRBJ1-4, with D unclear. The V gene's germline CDR1 is MNHEY and CDR2 SMNVEV (reference sequence). The V gene lost 7 bases and the J gene lost 0 bases, with 9 bases spanning the gap. The CDR3 covers 14 residues. Complete variable domain (other parts from reference TRBV27 and TRBJ1-4): EAQVTQNPRYLITVTGKKLTVTCSQNMNHEYMSWYRQDPGLGLRQIYYSMNVEVTDKGDVPEGYKVSRKEKRNFPLILESPSPNQTSLYFCASMEFATNEKLFFGSGTQLSVL.

The table lists this clone with a count of one. CDR3 sequence reads: CAWEDSYEQYF. The CDR3 DNA is TGTGCCTGGGAAGACTCCTACGAGCAGTACTTC. J is TRBJ2-7 and V is TRBV30; D is unresolved. CDR1 and CDR2 from the germline V gene are GTSNPN and SVGIG (reference sequence). Deletions cut 5 bases from V and 0 bases from J, with 5 bases between. The CDR3 spans 11 residues. Complete variable domain (other parts from reference TRBV30 and TRBJ2-7): SQTIHQWPATLVQPVGSPLSLECTVEGTSNPNLYWYRQAAGRGLQLLFYSVGIGQISSEVPQNLSASRPQDRQFILSSKKLLLSDSGFYLCAWEDSYEQYFGPGTRLTVT.

The chain combines TRBV12-3 or TRBV12-4 with TRBJ1-5; D is unclear. The V end was cut by 0 bases, the J end by 7 bases, with 7 bases between. The CDR3 is made up of 13 amino acids. The chain's CDR3 is CASSLAPDQPQHF. In DNA form, the CDR3 reads TGTGCCAGCAGTTTAGCGCCCGACCAGCCCCAGCATTTT.

The chain has TRBV19 and TRBJ1-3; D is perhaps TRBD1 (6 bases). CDR3 length: 15 amino acids. Germline CDR1 reads LNHDA; CDR2 reads SQIVND (reference sequence). Trimming cost V 3 bases and J 2 bases, with 11 bases left between them. The CDR3 sequence: CASSIMAGAGNTIYF. CDR3 in DNA: TGTGCCAGTAGTATTATGGCAGGGGCTGGAAACACCATATATTTT. Together with reference TRBV19 and TRBJ1-3, the CDR3 gives the full variable domain: DGGITQSPKYLFRKEGQNVTLSCEQNLNHDAMYWYRQDPGQGLRLIYYSQIVNDFQKGDIAEGYSVSREKKESFPLTVTSAQKNPTAFYLCASSIMAGAGNTIYFGEGSWLTVV.

The chain combines TRBV10-3 with TRBJ2-2, with D hard to call. Germline loops: CDR1 ENHRY, CDR2 SYGVKD. The CDR3 spans 14 residues. The germline V and J ends were trimmed by 3 bases and 1 base, with 6 bases remaining between them. The CDR3 here is CAISETGNTGELFF. For the CDR3, the DNA is TGTGCCATCAGTGAAACGGGGAACACCGGGGAGCTGTTTTTT.

The chain carries TRBV7-9 and TRBJ2-1, with 9 bases identical to TRBD2. The germline CDR1 and CDR2 sequences are SEHNR and FQNEAQ (reference sequence). CDR3 length: 15 residues. Germline trimming cut 5 bases from V and 5 bases from J; bases unmatched to any gene: 7. The CDR3 sequence: CASSPRLAVDNEQFF. CDR3 bases: TGTGCCAGCAGCCCGCGACTAGCGGTCGACAATGAGCAGTTCTTC. Complete variable domain (other parts from reference TRBV7-9 and TRBJ2-1): DTGVSQNPRHKITKRGQNVTFRCDPISEHNRLYWYRQTLGQGPEFLTYFQNEAQLEKSRLLSDRFSAERPKGSFSTLEIQRTEQGDSAMYLCASSPRLAVDNEQFFGPGTRLTVL.

The gene calls are TRBV3-1 (or the pseudogene TRBV3-2) and TRBJ2-7; 7 positions agree with TRBD2. This CDR3 contains 15 residues. Germline V CDR1 and CDR2: LGHDT, YNNKEL (reference sequence). J lost 2 bases, V lost 1 base, and 5 bases had no gene match. This CDR3 reads CASSQGPSGAYEQYF. The CDR3 bases are TGTGCCAGCAGCCAAGGCCCCAGCGGGGCCTACGAGCAGTACTTC.

This chain uses TRBV28 with TRBJ2-7; a possible D gene is TRBD1 (6 bases). The CDR3 is 14 amino acids. Trimming cost V 3 bases and J 2 bases, with 11 bases left between them. CDR1 MDHEN and CDR2 SYDVKM come from the germline V gene. CDR3 in DNA: TGTGCCAGCAGTTTTGGCAGGGGAACCTACGAGCAGTACTTC. Translating it yields CASSFGRGTYEQYF.

The rearrangement joins TRBV7-2 to TRBJ1-5; D unclear. The germline V gene has CDR1 SGHTA and CDR2 FQGNSA. This CDR3 spans 14 amino acids. Trimming cost V 4 bases and J 3 bases, with 10 bases left between them. As DNA, the CDR3 is TGTGCCAGCAGCTCTAGCCGGCACAATCAGCCCCAGCATTTT. Encoded protein: CASSSSRHNQPQHF.

CDR3 DNA: TGTGCCAGCAGATTTGGGACGGGAGAACTTCTAGCCAAAAACATTCAGTACTTC. The encoded protein is CASRFGTGELLAKNIQYF. The chain employs TRBV2 and TRBJ2-4; weak D call: TRBD2 (6 bases). Trimming cost V 6 bases and J 0 bases, with 21 bases left between them. Germline CDR1 and CDR2: SNHLY and FYNNEI. The CDR3 runs 18 residues.

This clone was seen a single time. The chain uses TRBV19 and TRBJ1-5; 10 bases map to TRBD1. Germline V gene lookup returns CDR1 LNHDA and CDR2 SQIVND (reference sequence). The V gene end was trimmed by 5 bases and the J gene end by 4 bases; junction bases not matched to a gene: 5. The CDR3 sequence is 15 residues long. The CDR3 spells CASSVGQGVNQPQHF. The CDR3 DNA reads as TGTGCCAGTAGTGTTGGACAGGGGGTAAATCAGCCCCAGCATTTT.

As DNA, the CDR3 is TGTGCCAGCAGCACTGCCCCGGGACAGGCGTATGGCTACACCTTC. It is translated as CASSTAPGQAYGYTF. The V call is TRBV7-2, the J call TRBJ1-2, with 8 positions matching TRBD1. The length of the CDR3 is 15 residues. CDR1 and CDR2 (germline): SGHTA, FQGNSA. Trimming cost V 5 bases and J 5 bases; bases outside gene matches: 10.

This rearrangement joins TRBV11-3 to TRBJ2-7, with TRBD2 matching 7 bases. This CDR3 has 17 residues. From germline, CDR1 is SGHNT and CDR2 YENEEA. After removal of 1 base from V and 4 bases from J, the junction contained 13 bases not matched to a gene. DNA for the CDR3: TGTGCCAGCAGCTTAGGAGGGAGGGAAAGGAACTCGTACGAGCAGTACTTC. It specifies CASSLGGRERNSYEQYF.

This chain links TRBV5-6 with TRBJ1-2, with 8 bases fitting TRBD1. The germline gives CDR1 SGHDT, CDR2 YYEEEE. The CDR3 runs to 14 residues. The trim removed 5 bases at V and 8 bases at J, leaving 11 bases unmatched. The CDR3 protein is CASSYQGAQRGYTF. CDR3 DNA: TGTGCCAGCAGTTATCAGGGGGCCCAACGGGGCTACACCTTC.

This clone was detected a few times. The chain combines TRBV4-2 with TRBJ1-6; unclear D gene. The germline V and J ends were trimmed by 0 bases and 7 bases, with 7 bases remaining between them. Looked up from germline, CDR1 is LGHNA and CDR2 is YNFKEQ. CDR3 length equals 14 residues. The CDR3 region is CASSQDVVNSPLHF. CDR3 sequence (DNA): TGTGCCAGCAGCCAAGATGTGGTAAATTCACCCCTCCACTTT.

The genes are TRBV6-5 and TRBJ2-1, with D unclear. V was cut by 6 bases and J by 8 bases, with 14 bases left in between. There are 13 residues in the CDR3. Germline-derived CDR1 and CDR2 are MNHEY and SVGAGI. The CDR3 reads CASRGLRVDEQFF. The CDR3, as DNA: TGTGCCAGCAGAGGGCTCCGGGTCGATGAGCAGTTCTTC.

The chain has TRBV18 and TRBJ2-3, with D perhaps given as TRBD1 or TRBD2 (5 bases each). Germline values: CDR1 KGHSH, CDR2 LQKENI. CDR3 length: 17 residues. The V end was cut by 5 bases, the J end by 2 bases, with 20 bases between. CDR3 coding DNA: TGTGCCAGCTCATCCGTCCACGGGGACGGGCCCACAGATACGCAGTATTTT. It encodes CASSSVHGDGPTDTQYF.

The chain carries TRBV2 and TRBJ2-2; 15 bases line up with TRBD2. V was clipped by 8 bases and J by 4 bases; unmatched bases: 5. This CDR3 comprises 16 residues. Germline CDR1 reads SNHLY; CDR2 reads FYNNEI. The CDR3 is CASGTSGRRGTGELFF. The CDR3 nucleotides are TGTGCCAGCGGGACTAGCGGGAGGCGGGGCACCGGGGAGCTGTTTTTT.

The rearrangement joins TRBV27 to TRBJ1-6; unclear D gene. CDR3 size: 14 residues. Trimming pared 2 bases from V and 4 bases from J, leaving 6 bases between. Germline V lookup: CDR1 MNHEY, CDR2 SMNVEV (reference sequence). The CDR3 DNA reads TGTGCCAGCAGTTTAAATGGTTATAATTCACCCCTCCACTTT. Translated, it gives CASSLNGYNSPLHF.

The gene calls are TRBV4-1 and TRBJ2-7; the D gene is possibly TRBD2 (5 bases). This CDR3 spans 12 amino acids. V shed 2 bases and J shed 7 bases, with 9 bases lying between them. Germline V gene lookup returns CDR1 MGHRA and CDR2 YSYEKL. CDR3 amino acids: CASSQRGFEQYF. The CDR3 region has the DNA TGCGCCAGCAGCCAACGGGGTTTTGAGCAGTACTTC.

This chain connects TRBV5-1 to TRBJ2-5; 7 bases are a match to TRBD1. Looked up from germline, CDR1 is SGHRS and CDR2 is YFSETQ. The CDR3 has 17 residues. The J segment lost 3 bases and the V segment lost 1 base, leaving 12 bases of the junction unmatched. CDR3 DNA sequence: TGCGCCAGCAGCTTGTCCAGGGGGACGGGATTAGAAGAGACCCAGTACTTC. It specifies CASSLSRGTGLEETQYF.

V is TRBV7-8 and J is TRBJ1-1, with a tentative D call TRBD1 (5 bases). V was pared by 5 bases and J by 4 bases, with 8 bases between. This CDR3 contains 12 residues. In germline, CDR1 is SGHVS, CDR2 FQNEAQ. CDR3 sequence: CASSLGTTEAFF. The CDR3 DNA follows: TGTGCCAGCAGCCTTGGGACCACTGAAGCTTTCTTT. The full variable domain, its missing parts supplied by reference TRBV7-8 and TRBJ1-1, is GAGVSQSPRYKVAKRGQDVALRCDPISGHVSLFWYQQALGQGPEFLTYFQNEAQLDKSGLPSDRFFAERPEGSVSTLKIQRTQQEDSAVYLCASSLGTTEAFFGQGTRLTVV.

The CDR3 sequence is CASSPPGLAGVGEQYF. The CDR3 DNA reads TGTGCCAGCTCACCACCGGGACTAGCGGGAGTGGGGGAGCAGTACTTC. The chain uses TRBV18 and TRBJ2-7, with 14 nucleotides matching TRBD2. This CDR3 is 16 amino acids long. The junction had 5 bases not matched to a gene; V was cut back by 0 bases and J by 7 bases. Germline CDR1 reads KGHSH; CDR2 reads LQKENI. The whole variable domain, remainder taken from reference TRBV18 and TRBJ2-7, is NAGVMQNPRHLVRRRGQEARLRCSPMKGHSHVYWYRQLPEEGLKFMVYLQKENIIDESGMPKERFSAEFPKEGPSILRIQQVVRGDSAAYFCASSPPGLAGVGEQYFGPGTRLTVT.

The chain uses TRBV7-2 and TRBJ2-5; 8 positions agree with TRBD2. J lost 4 bases, V lost 5 bases, and 12 bases had no gene match. There are 16 residues in the CDR3. CDR1 and CDR2 (germline): SGHTA, FQGNSA. In DNA form, the CDR3 reads TGTGCCAGCAGCCTAACACGGGAGGGTCATTCAGAGACCCAGTACTTC. Translation: CASSLTREGHSETQYF.

This chain uses TRBV5-1 with TRBJ1-1, with D tentatively TRBD1 (6 bases). The CDR3 has 16 amino acids. V was clipped by 0 bases and J by 2 bases, with 14 bases between them. Germline V gives CDR1 SGHRS, CDR2 YFSETQ. The CDR3 spells CASSLVGGLGNTEAFF. CDR3 in DNA: TGCGCCAGCAGCTTGGTAGGGGGGCTGGGAAACACTGAAGCTTTCTTT.